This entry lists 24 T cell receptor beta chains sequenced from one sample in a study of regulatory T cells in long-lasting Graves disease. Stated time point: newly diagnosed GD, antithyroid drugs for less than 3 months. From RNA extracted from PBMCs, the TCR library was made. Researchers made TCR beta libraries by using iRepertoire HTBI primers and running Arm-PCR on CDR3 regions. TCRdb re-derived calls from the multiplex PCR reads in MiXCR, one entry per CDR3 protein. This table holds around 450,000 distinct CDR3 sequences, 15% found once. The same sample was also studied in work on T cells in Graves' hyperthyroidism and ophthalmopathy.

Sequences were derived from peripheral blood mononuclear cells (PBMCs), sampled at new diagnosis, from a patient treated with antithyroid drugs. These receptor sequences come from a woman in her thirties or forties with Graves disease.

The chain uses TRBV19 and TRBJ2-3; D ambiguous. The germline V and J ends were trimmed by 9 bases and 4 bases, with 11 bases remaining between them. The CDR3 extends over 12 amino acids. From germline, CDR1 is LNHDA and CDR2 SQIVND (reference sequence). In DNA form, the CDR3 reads TGTGCCAGCAGCAAGGTGGCAGATACGCAGTATTTT. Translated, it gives CASSKVADTQYF.

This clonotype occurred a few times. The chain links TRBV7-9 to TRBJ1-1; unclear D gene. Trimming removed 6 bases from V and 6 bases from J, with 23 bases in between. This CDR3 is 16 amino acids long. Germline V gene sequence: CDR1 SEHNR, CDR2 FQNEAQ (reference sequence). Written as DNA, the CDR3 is TGTGCCAGCAGACAAAGGGAAGGGCAAGGGTTCCCTGAAGCTTTCTTT. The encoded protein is CASRQREGQGFPEAFF.

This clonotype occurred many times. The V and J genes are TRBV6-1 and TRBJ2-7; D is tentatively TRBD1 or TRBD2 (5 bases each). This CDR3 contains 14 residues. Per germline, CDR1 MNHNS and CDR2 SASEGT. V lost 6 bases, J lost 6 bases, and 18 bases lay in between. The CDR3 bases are TGTGCCAGCAGCCTTCCGCCGGGGCGAGGCGAGCAGTACTTC. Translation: CASSLPPGRGEQYF.

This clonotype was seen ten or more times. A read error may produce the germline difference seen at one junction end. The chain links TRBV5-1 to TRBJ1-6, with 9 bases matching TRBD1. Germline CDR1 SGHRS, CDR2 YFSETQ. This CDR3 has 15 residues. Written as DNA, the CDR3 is TGTGCCAGCAGCGTACACAGGGACAGGGATTCACCCCTCCACTTT. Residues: CASSVHRDRDSPLHF. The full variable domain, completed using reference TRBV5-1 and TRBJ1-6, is KAGVTQTPRYLIKTRGQQVTLSCSPISGHRSVSWYQQTPGQGLQFLFEYFSETQRNKGNFPGRFSGRQFSNSRSEMNVSTLELGDSALYLCASSVHRDRDSPLHFGNGTRLTVT.

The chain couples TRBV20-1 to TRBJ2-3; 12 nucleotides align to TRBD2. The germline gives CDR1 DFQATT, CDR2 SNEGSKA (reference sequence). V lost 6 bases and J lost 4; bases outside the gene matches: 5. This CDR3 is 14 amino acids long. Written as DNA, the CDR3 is TGCAGTGCCAGGACTAGCGGGAACGCAGATACGCAGTATTTT. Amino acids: CSARTSGNADTQYF.

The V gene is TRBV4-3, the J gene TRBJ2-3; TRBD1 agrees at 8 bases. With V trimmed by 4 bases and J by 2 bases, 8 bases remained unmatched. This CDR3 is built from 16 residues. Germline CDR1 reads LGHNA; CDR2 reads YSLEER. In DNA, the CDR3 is TGCGCCAGCAGCCTAAGGGGACAGGCGGACACAGATACGCAGTATTTT. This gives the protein CASSLRGQADTDTQYF.

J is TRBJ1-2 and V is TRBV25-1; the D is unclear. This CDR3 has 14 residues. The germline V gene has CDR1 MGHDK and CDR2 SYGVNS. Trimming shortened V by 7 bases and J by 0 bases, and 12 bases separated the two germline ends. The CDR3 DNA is TGTGCCAGCAAGAAAGGAAGTACTAACTATGGCTACACCTTC. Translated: CASKKGSTNYGYTF.

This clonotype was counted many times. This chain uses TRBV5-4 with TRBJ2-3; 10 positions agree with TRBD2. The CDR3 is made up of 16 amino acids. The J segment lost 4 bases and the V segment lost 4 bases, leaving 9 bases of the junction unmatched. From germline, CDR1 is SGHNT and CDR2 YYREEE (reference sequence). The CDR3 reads CASSPSGRGTADTQYF. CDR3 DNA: TGTGCCAGCAGCCCAAGCGGGAGGGGAACGGCAGATACGCAGTATTTT.

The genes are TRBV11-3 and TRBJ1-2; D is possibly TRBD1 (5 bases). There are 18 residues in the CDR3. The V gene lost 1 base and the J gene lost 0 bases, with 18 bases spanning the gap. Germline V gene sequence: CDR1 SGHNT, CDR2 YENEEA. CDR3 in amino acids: CASSLAGTETTPNYGYTF. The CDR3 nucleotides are TGTGCCAGCAGCTTAGCCGGGACCGAAACAACTCCTAACTATGGCTACACCTTC.

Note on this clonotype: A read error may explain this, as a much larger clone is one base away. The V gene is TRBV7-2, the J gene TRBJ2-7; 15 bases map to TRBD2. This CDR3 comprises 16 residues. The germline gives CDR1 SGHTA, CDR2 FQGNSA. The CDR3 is CVSSLGLAGGPYEQYF. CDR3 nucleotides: TGTGTCAGCAGCCTGGGACTAGCGGGAGGCCCCTACGAGCAGTACTTC.

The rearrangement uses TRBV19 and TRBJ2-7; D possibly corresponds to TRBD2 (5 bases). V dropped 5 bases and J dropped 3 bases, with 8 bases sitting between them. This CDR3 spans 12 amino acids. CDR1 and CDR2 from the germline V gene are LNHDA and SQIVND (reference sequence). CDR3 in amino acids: CASSAGIYEQYF. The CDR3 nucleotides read TGTGCCAGTAGTGCCGGGATCTACGAGCAGTACTTC.

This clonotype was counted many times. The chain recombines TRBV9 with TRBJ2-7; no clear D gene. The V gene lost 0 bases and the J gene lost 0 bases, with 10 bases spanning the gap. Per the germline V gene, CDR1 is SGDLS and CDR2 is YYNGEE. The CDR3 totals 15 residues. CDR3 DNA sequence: TGTGCCAGCAGCGTAGGGGTCAGTCACTCCTACGAGCAGTACTTC. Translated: CASSVGVSHSYEQYF.

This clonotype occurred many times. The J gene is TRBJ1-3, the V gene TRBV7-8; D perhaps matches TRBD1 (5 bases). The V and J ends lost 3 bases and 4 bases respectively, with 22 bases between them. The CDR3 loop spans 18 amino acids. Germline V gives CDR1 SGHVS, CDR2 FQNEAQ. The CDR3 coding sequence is TGTGCCAGCAGCTTCAGCACCTACCAACAGGAGCTAGGAAACACCATATATTTT. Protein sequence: CASSFSTYQQELGNTIYF. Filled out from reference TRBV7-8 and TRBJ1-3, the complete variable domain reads GAGVSQSPRYKVAKRGQDVALRCDPISGHVSLFWYQQALGQGPEFLTYFQNEAQLDKSGLPSDRFFAERPEGSVSTLKIQRTQQEDSAVYLCASSFSTYQQELGNTIYFGEGSWLTVV.

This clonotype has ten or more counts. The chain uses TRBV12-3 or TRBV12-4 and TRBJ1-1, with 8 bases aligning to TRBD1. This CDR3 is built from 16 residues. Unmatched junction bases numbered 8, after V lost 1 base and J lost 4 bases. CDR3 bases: TGTGCCAGCAGTTTAGGGGGACAGGTAGGGGGCACTGAAGCTTTCTTT. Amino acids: CASSLGGQVGGTEAFF.

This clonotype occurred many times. The CDR3 DNA is TGCAGTGCTAGAGATCGGGCTGGGGCCAACGTCCTGACTTTC. It codes for CSARDRAGANVLTF. The chain carries TRBV20-1 and TRBJ2-6; D call uncertain. In germline, CDR1 is DFQATT, CDR2 SNEGSKA (reference sequence). Trimming removed 0 bases at V and 2 bases at J, with 5 bases between. The CDR3 has 14 amino acids.

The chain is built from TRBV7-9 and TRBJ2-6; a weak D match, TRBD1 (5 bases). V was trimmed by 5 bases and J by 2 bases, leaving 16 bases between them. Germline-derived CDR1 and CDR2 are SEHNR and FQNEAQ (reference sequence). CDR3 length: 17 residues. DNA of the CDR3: TGTGCCAGCAGCGCGCCCGGTACAGGTGCTGGGGCCAACGTCCTGACTTTC. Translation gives CASSAPGTGAGANVLTF.

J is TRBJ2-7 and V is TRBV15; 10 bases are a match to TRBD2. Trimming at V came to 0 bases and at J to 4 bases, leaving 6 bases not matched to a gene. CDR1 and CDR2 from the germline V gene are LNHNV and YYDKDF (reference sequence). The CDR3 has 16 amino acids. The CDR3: CATSRDRASGRYEQYF. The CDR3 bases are TGTGCCACCAGCAGAGATCGGGCTAGCGGGAGATACGAGCAGTACTTC.

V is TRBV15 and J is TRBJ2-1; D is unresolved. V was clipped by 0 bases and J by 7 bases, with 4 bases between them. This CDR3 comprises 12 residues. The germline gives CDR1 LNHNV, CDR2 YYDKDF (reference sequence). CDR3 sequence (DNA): TGTGCCACCAGCAGAGATGAAAATGAGCAGTTCTTC. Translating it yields CATSRDENEQFF.

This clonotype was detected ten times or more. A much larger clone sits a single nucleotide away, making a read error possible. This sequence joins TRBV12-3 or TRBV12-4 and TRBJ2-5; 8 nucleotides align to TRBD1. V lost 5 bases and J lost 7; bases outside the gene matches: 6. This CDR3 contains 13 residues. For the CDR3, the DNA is TGTGCCAGCAGTCTCGGGACAGGAGGGACCCAGTACTTC. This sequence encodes CASSLGTGGTQYF.

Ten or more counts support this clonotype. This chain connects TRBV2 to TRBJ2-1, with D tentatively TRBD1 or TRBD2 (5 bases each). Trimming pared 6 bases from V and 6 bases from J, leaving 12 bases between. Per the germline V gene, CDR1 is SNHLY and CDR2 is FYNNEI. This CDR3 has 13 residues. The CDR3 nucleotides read TGTGCCAGCAGCGCCGGGACCGGCAATGAGCAGTTCTTC. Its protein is CASSAGTGNEQFF.

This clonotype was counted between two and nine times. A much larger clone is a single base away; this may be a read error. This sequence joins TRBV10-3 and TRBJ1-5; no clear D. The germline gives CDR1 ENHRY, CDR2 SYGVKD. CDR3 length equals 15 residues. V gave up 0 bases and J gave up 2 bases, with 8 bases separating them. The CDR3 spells CAISESDGGNQPQHF. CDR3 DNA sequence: TGTGCCATCAGTGAGTCGGACGGGGGCAATCAGCCCCAGCATTTT.

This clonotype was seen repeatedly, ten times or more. The CDR3 DNA reads as TGCAGTGCCACTACGTTACCCAGGACGAACACCGGGGAGCTGTTTTTT. The encoded protein is CSATTLPRTNTGELFF. The rearrangement joins TRBV20-1 to TRBJ2-2; D unresolved. Germline V gene sequence: CDR1 DFQATT, CDR2 SNEGSKA (reference sequence). Trimming took 6 bases from V and 0 from J, leaving 17 bases between them. The CDR3 loop spans 16 amino acids.

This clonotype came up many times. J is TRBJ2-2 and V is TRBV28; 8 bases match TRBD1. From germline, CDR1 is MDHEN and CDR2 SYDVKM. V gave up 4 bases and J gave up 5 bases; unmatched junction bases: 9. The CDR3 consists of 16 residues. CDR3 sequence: CASSSRQGTVTGELFF. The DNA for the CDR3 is TGTGCCAGCAGTTCCCGACAGGGGACGGTTACCGGGGAGCTGTTTTTT. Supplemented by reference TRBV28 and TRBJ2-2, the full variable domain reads DVKVTQSSRYLVKRTGEKVFLECVQDMDHENMFWYRQDPGLGLRLIYFSYDVKMKEKGDIPEGYSVSREKKERFSLILESASTNQTSMYLCASSSRQGTVTGELFFGEGSRLTVL.

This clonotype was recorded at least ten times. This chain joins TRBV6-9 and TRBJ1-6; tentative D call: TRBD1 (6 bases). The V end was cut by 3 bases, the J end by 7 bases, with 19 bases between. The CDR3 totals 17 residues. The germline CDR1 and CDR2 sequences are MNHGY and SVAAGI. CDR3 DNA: TGTGCCAGCAGTTACGAATTACGGCCGCAGGGGAATTCACCCCTCCACTTT. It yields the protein CASSYELRPQGNSPLHF.